These 14 T cell receptor beta chains share one sample of origin, sequenced in a study of T cells in Graves' hyperthyroidism and ophthalmopathy. TCR beta CDR3 regions were amplified from RNA. First-round RT-PCR targeting the TCR CDR3 was performed with the HTBI primer set. TCRdb called the multiplex PCR reads again in MiXCR, with one record for every CDR3 protein. The sample records over 200,000 distinct CDR3 sequences, more than 12% being singletons. The sequenced sample consisted of blood. These receptors came from a woman in her forties with Graves' hyperthyroidism that later progressed to Graves' ophthalmopathy.

This clonotype was detected a few times. The CDR3 spells CASSHTGTLKDRNQPQHF. Written as DNA, the CDR3 is TGTGCCAGCAGCCATACCGGGACCCTCAAAGATCGCAATCAGCCCCAGCATTTT. The V call is TRBV14, the J call TRBJ1-5; D is possibly TRBD1 (5 bases). The CDR3 loop spans 18 amino acids. Germline V gene data show CDR1 as SGHDN and CDR2 as FVKESK. Trimming shortened V by 3 bases and J by 2 bases, and 20 bases separated the two germline ends.

This clonotype was seen at least ten times. The rearrangement uses TRBV5-1 and TRBJ1-2; D might be TRBD1 (5 bases). The V end lost 3 bases, the J end lost 8 bases, and 8 bases lay between the germline ends. Germline V gene sequence: CDR1 SGHRS, CDR2 YFSETQ. This CDR3 is built from 11 residues. CDR3 in DNA: TGCGCCAGCAGCTCTGACAGCGGCTACACCTTC. Translating it yields CASSSDSGYTF.

This clonotype showed up many times. The chain recombines TRBV4-1 with TRBJ2-1; 9 bases are shared with TRBD2. Per germline, CDR1 MGHRA and CDR2 YSYEKL. The trim removed 5 bases at V and 3 bases at J, leaving 8 bases unmatched. The CDR3 is made up of 16 amino acids. CDR3 loop: CASSKDLTSGYNEQFF. For the CDR3, the DNA is TGCGCCAGCAGCAAGGATTTGACTAGCGGCTACAATGAGCAGTTCTTC.

V and J are TRBV20-1 and TRBJ1-2; 10 bases fit TRBD1. CDR3 size: 15 residues. Germline V gene sequence: CDR1 DFQATT, CDR2 SNEGSKA (reference sequence). V shed 5 bases and J 2 bases; nucleotides not matched to a gene: 8. CDR3 DNA sequence: TGCAGTGCTGCCTTCCCGGGACAGGGGAACTATGGCTACACCTTC. Translation gives CSAAFPGQGNYGYTF.

The V call is TRBV5-5, the J call TRBJ2-1, with D unresolved. Per germline, CDR1 SGHKS and CDR2 YYEKEE (reference sequence). V dropped 0 bases and J dropped 15 bases, with 10 bases sitting between them. This CDR3 is 11 amino acids long. The CDR3 nucleotides are TGTGCCAGCAGCTTGGTTAGAGCTTTGTTCTTC. Protein sequence: CASSLVRALFF.

There are many counts of this clonotype. The V and J genes are TRBV28 and TRBJ1-5, with 8 bases lining up with TRBD1. Germline lookup yields CDR1 MDHEN and CDR2 SYDVKM. The V gene end was trimmed by 6 bases and the J gene end by 3 bases; junction bases not matched to a gene: 10. This CDR3 is built from 16 residues. CDR3 coding DNA: TGTGCCAGCAGATTAATAGGACAGGGCTACAATCAGCCCCAGCATTTT. Its protein is CASRLIGQGYNQPQHF.

This clonotype was counted many times. The chain uses TRBV24-1 and TRBJ2-5; 7 nucleotides agree with TRBD1. With 3 bases clipped from V and 5 bases from J, the junction kept 8 bases outside the gene matches. The CDR3 is 15 amino acids. The germline V gene encodes CDR1 KGHDR and CDR2 SFDVKD. CDR3 amino acids: CATSDGSGGVETQYF. The CDR3 DNA sequence: TGTGCCACCAGTGATGGGTCAGGGGGAGTGGAGACCCAGTACTTC.

The J gene is TRBJ2-1, the V gene TRBV10-3; D is possibly TRBD1 (6 bases). Germline assignment: CDR1 ENHRY and CDR2 SYGVKD. The CDR3 is 14 amino acids. Trimming removed 6 bases from V and 0 bases from J, with 9 bases in between. In DNA form, the CDR3 reads TGTGCCATCAGGGACAGCCTCTCCTACAATGAGCAGTTCTTC. Amino acids: CAIRDSLSYNEQFF.

Many counts were recorded for this clonotype. The chain carries TRBV28 and TRBJ2-3, with 10 bases aligning to TRBD2. Losses at the gene ends were 4 bases for V and 2 bases for J; bases not matched to a gene: 6. CDR3 length: 16 amino acids. Germline V gene data show CDR1 as MDHEN and CDR2 as SYDVKM. CDR3 sequence (DNA): TGTGCCAGCAGTTCGCTAGCGGGAGACCCCACAGATACGCAGTATTTT. This sequence encodes CASSSLAGDPTDTQYF.

Comment on this clonotype: Given a much more abundant clone one base away, this may be a read error. This chain links TRBV29-1 with TRBJ2-2, with D possibly matching TRBD2 (6 bases). Germline CDR1 is SQVTM and CDR2 is ANQGSEA. This CDR3 has 13 amino acids. The CDR3 DNA reads as TGCAGCGTTGTGGGGAGGACCGCCGGGGAGCTGCTTTTT. This sequence encodes CSVVGRTAGELLF.

In this sample, this clonotype turned up a few times. The CDR3 nucleotides read TGCAGTGCTAGAGAACTAGCGGGAGTTCGAGAGACCCAGTACTTC. Protein sequence: CSARELAGVRETQYF. The chain carries TRBV20-1 and TRBJ2-5; 11 bases are a match to TRBD2. The germline gives CDR1 DFQATT, CDR2 SNEGSKA (reference sequence). V dropped 0 bases and J dropped 4; count of bases not matched to a gene: 4. CDR3 size: 15 residues.

This clonotype was seen ten or more times. The chain couples TRBV28 to TRBJ1-4; D is unclear. The germline gives CDR1 MDHEN, CDR2 SYDVKM. The V end was cut by 4 bases, the J end by 0 bases, with 3 bases between. This CDR3 is 13 amino acids long. DNA for the CDR3: TGTGCCAGCAGTTCAGCAACTAATGAAAAACTGTTTTTT. It translates to CASSSATNEKLFF. The whole variable domain, remainder taken from reference TRBV28 and TRBJ1-4, is DVKVTQSSRYLVKRTGEKVFLECVQDMDHENMFWYRQDPGLGLRLIYFSYDVKMKEKGDIPEGYSVSREKKERFSLILESASTNQTSMYLCASSSATNEKLFFGSGTQLSVL.

Ten or more counts support this clonotype. The chain employs TRBV15 and TRBJ1-5; no clear D. This CDR3 is 14 amino acids long. V gave up 0 bases and J gave up 6 bases, with 9 bases separating them. CDR1 LNHNV and CDR2 YYDKDF come from the germline V gene (reference sequence). CDR3 protein: CATSRDRNPQPQHF. The CDR3, as DNA: TGTGCCACCAGCAGAGATCGGAACCCTCAGCCCCAGCATTTT. Together with reference TRBV15 and TRBJ1-5, the CDR3 gives the full variable domain: DAMVIQNPRYQVTQFGKPVTLSCSQTLNHNVMYWYQQKSSQAPKLLFHYYDKDFNNEADTPDNFQSRRPNTSFCFLDIRSPGLGDTAMYLCATSRDRNPQPQHFGDGTRLSIL.

This clonotype has at least ten counts. CDR3: CARDRDRAYEQYF. DNA of the CDR3: TGTGCCCGTGACCGGGACAGAGCCTACGAGCAGTACTTC. V gene TRBV30 combines with J gene TRBJ2-7, with 7 bases matching TRBD1. This CDR3 region has 13 residues. Looked up from germline, CDR1 is GTSNPN and CDR2 is SVGIG (reference sequence). Trimming at V came to 8 bases and at J to 2 bases, leaving 9 bases not matched to a gene.